This T cell receptor (beta chain) stems from a study of T cell responses to AZD1222 COVID-19 vaccine. Study-wide results and caveats: Spike as a whole was targeted by vaccine-associated CD4 TCRs, dominant at 160-218 and 743-854. Increases in Spike-specific TCR breadth and depth were seen after two AZD1222 doses.

J lost 1 base, V lost 3 bases, and 0 bases had no gene match. The CDR3 runs 14 residues. Germline CDR1 LNHNV, CDR2 YYDKDF (reference sequence). The data were produced by immunoSEQ multiplex PCR, yet TCRdb's version contains in-frame clones alone and is incomplete. The table lists about 60,000 clones, 70% to 85% of them singletons. A remark on this clone: Its antigen is not known. This specimen includes other DNA sequences encoding the same CDR3.

The J gene is TRBJ1-2, the V gene TRBV15, with 9 bases fitting TRBD1. The starting material was peripheral blood, obtained on day 0 of AZD1222 vaccination. This sequence originates from an adult in good health. The CDR3 bases are TGTGCCACCAGCAGGGGACAGGGTAACTATGGCTACACCTTC. Translating gives CATSRGQGNYGYTF. The variable domain in full, completed from reference TRBV15 and TRBJ1-2, reads DAMVIQNPRYQVTQFGKPVTLSCSQTLNHNVMYWYQQKSSQAPKLLFHYYDKDFNNEADTPDNFQSRRPNTSFCFLDIRSPGLGDTAMYLCATSRGQGNYGYTFGSGTRLTVV.